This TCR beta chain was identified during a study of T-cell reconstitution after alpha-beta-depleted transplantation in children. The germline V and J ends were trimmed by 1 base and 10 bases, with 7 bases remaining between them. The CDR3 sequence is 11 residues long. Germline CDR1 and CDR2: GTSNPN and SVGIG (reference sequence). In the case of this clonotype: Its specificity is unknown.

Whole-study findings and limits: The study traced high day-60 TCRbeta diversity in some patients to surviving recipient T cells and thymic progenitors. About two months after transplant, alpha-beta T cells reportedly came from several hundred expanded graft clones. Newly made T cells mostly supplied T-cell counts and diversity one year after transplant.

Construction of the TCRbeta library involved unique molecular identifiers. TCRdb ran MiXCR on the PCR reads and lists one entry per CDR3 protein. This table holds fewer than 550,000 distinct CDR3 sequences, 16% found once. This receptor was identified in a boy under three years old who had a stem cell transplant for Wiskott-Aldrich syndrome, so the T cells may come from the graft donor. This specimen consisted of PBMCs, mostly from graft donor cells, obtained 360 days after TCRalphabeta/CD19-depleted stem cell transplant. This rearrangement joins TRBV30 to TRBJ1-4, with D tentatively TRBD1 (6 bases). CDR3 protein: CAWSEGGKLFF. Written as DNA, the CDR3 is TGTGCCTGGAGTGAGGGGGGAAAACTGTTTTTT.